Following are 24 T cell receptor beta chains from one sample sequenced in a study of CD8 T cells in Susac syndrome. The RNA, about 0.5 to 1 ug, was put through reverse transcription using random hexamers. TCRdb ran MiXCR on the immunoSEQ multiplex PCR reads and lists one entry per CDR3 protein. The sample holds around 53,000 distinct CDR3 sequences, approximately 95% seen once. Sequencing was done on a sample of CD8+ T cells from PBMCs. Receptors were obtained from a human donor with Susac syndrome.

The chain recombines TRBV5-6 with TRBJ2-7; D perhaps matches TRBD1 (6 bases). The CDR3 is 12 residues long. From germline, CDR1 is SGHDT and CDR2 YYEEEE. With 4 bases removed from V and 7 bases from J, the gap between germline ends came to 12 bases. DNA for the CDR3: TGTGCCAGCAGCCCCGACAGGAGTGAGCAGTACTTC. It specifies CASSPDRSEQYF.

The chain has TRBV3-1 and TRBJ2-1; TRBD2 matches at 10 bases. Germline assignment: CDR1 LGHDT and CDR2 YNNKEL (reference sequence). The ends lost 1 base at V and 8 bases at J; junction bases unmatched: 5. CDR3 size: 15 residues. The DNA for the CDR3 is TGTGCCAGCAGCCAAGTGGCTAGCGGGGGTTATGAGCAGTTCTTC. This gives the protein CASSQVASGGYEQFF.

The CDR3 spells CASSSIGLRDGYTF. The DNA of the CDR3 is TGTGCCAGCAGTTCAATCGGGCTTCGGGATGGCTACACCTTC. The V and J genes are TRBV12-3 or TRBV12-4 and TRBJ1-2; no reliable D call. The CDR3 totals 14 residues. The V end was cut by 4 bases, the J end by 6 bases, with 15 bases between.

The chain uses TRBV27 and TRBJ1-1, with D possibly matching TRBD1 (6 bases). This CDR3 spans 14 amino acids. V was cut by 0 bases and J by 11 bases, with 16 bases left in between. Germline V gene sequence: CDR1 MNHEY, CDR2 SMNVEV (reference sequence). The CDR3 spells CASSLSTGGQYAFF. Here the CDR3 DNA reads TGTGCCAGCAGTTTATCGACCGGTGGACAGTATGCTTTCTTT.

This rearrangement joins TRBV7-9 to TRBJ1-6; maybe TRBD1 (5 bases). Germline assignment: CDR1 SEHNR and CDR2 FQNEAQ (reference sequence). Trimming pared 4 bases from V and 9 bases from J, leaving 13 bases between. There are 14 residues in the CDR3. This CDR3 reads CASSSGGSGSPLHF. The CDR3 region has the DNA TGTGCCAGCAGCTCTGGGGGGTCCGGTTCACCCCTCCACTTT.

This clonotype was observed a handful of times. This chain uses TRBV12-3 or TRBV12-4 with TRBJ2-7; 7 bases agree with TRBD2. The CDR3 spans 14 residues. V shed 1 base and J 4 bases; nucleotides not matched to a gene: 4. CDR3 in DNA: TGTGCCAGCAGTTTAGGGGCTAGCGGTTACGAGCAGTACTTC. Protein: CASSLGASGYEQYF.

This chain links TRBV7-6 with TRBJ1-1; no firm D call. Deletions cut 4 bases from V and 1 base from J, with 13 bases between. From germline, CDR1 is SGHVS and CDR2 FNYEAQ. This CDR3 spans 15 amino acids. The CDR3 sequence is CASSSDSAGNTEAFF. CDR3 bases: TGTGCCAGCAGCTCTGATTCGGCAGGGAACACTGAAGCTTTCTTT.

This chain connects TRBV9 to TRBJ2-3; the match to TRBD2 covers 8 bases. From germline, CDR1 is SGDLS and CDR2 YYNGEE. V lost 0 bases, J lost 0 bases, and 3 bases stayed unmatched. The CDR3 is 16 residues long. CDR3: CASSVGAGVSTDTQYF. DNA of the CDR3: TGTGCCAGCAGCGTAGGAGCGGGGGTAAGCACAGATACGCAGTATTTT. Filled out from reference TRBV9 and TRBJ2-3, the complete variable domain reads DSGVTQTPKHLITATGQRVTLRCSPRSGDLSVYWYQQSLDQGLQFLIQYYNGEERAKGNILERFSAQQFPDLHSELNLSSLELGDSALYFCASSVGAGVSTDTQYFGPGTRLTVL.

V usage is TRBV4-3 and J usage is TRBJ1-5; D not certain. The V gene lost 0 bases and the J gene lost 7 bases, with 10 bases spanning the gap. CDR3 size: 14 residues. CDR1 LGHNA and CDR2 YSLEER come from the germline V gene. The CDR3 DNA follows: TGCGCCAGCAGCCAAGATCTTAGGTGGCAGCCCCAGCATTTT. Its protein product is CASSQDLRWQPQHF.

The chain carries TRBV12-3 or TRBV12-4 and TRBJ2-4, with 9 bases lining up with TRBD1. V trimming: 3 bases; J trimming: 8 bases; junction bases outside the gene matches: 14. The CDR3 contains 17 residues. CDR3 bases: TGTGCCAGCAGTTTTCTAGGACAGGGGAGGGGTAAGGACATTCAGTACTTC. Translating it yields CASSFLGQGRGKDIQYF.

This clonotype was counted a single time. The chain has TRBV3-1 and TRBJ2-5; TRBD1 might be the D (6 bases). Germline-derived CDR1 and CDR2 are LGHDT and YNNKEL (reference sequence). V lost 0 bases to trimming and J lost 5 bases, with 10 bases between them. The CDR3 is 14 residues long. The CDR3, as DNA: TGTGCCAGCAGCCAAGAGCAGGGGTGGGAGACCCAGTACTTC. Translation gives CASSQEQGWETQYF.

V and J are TRBV14 and TRBJ2-7; D gene uncertain. Germline CDR1 reads SGHDN; CDR2 reads FVKESK. This CDR3 has 14 residues. V lost 1 base and J 4 bases, leaving 11 bases between the germline ends. CDR3 nucleotide sequence: TGTGCCAGCAGCCAAGGATGGGGATCATACGAGCAGTACTTC. Translating it yields CASSQGWGSYEQYF.

The J gene is TRBJ2-7, the V gene TRBV4-2; 10 bases line up with TRBD2. V shed 3 bases, J shed 2 bases, and the junction held 4 bases outside the gene matches. From germline, CDR1 is LGHNA and CDR2 YNFKEQ. The CDR3 is 15 residues long. DNA of the CDR3: TGTGCCAGCAGCCATCCCCTAGCGGGGGCCTACGAGCAGTACTTC. Translation gives CASSHPLAGAYEQYF.

The rearrangement links TRBV9 to TRBJ2-3; 8 nucleotides match TRBD1. Trimming took 3 bases from V and 0 from J; bases not matched to a gene: 9. CDR1 SGDLS and CDR2 YYNGEE come from the germline V gene. The CDR3 consists of 17 residues. The CDR3 loop reads CASSANQGASSTDTQYF. The CDR3, as DNA: TGTGCCAGCAGCGCCAATCAGGGGGCCTCTAGCACAGATACGCAGTATTTT.

The CDR3 region is CASSLDGGDEQFF. In DNA, the CDR3 is TGTGCCAGCAGTTTAGACGGAGGGGATGAGCAGTTCTTC. V is TRBV12-3 or TRBV12-4 and J is TRBJ2-1; perhaps TRBD2 as D (6 bases). The CDR3 runs 13 residues. Trimming stripped 1 base from V and 8 bases from J, with 9 bases between.

J is TRBJ2-7 and V is TRBV7-9, with D perhaps TRBD1 (5 bases). CDR1 is SEHNR, CDR2 FQNEAQ, per germline (reference sequence). Trimming pared 0 bases from V and 6 bases from J, leaving 6 bases between. The CDR3 is made up of 12 amino acids. CDR3 DNA sequence: TGTGCCAGCAGCTTAGCCAGGGCCGAGCAGTACTTC. Its translation is CASSLARAEQYF.

The chain joins TRBV20-1 to TRBJ1-1; no definite D call. CDR3 length: 9 amino acids. CDR1 is DFQATT, CDR2 SNEGSKA, per germline (reference sequence). V lost 6 bases to trimming and J lost 11 bases, with 10 bases between them. CDR3 protein: CSAPKAAFF. Here the CDR3 DNA reads TGCAGTGCCCCTAAGGCGGCTTTCTTT.

The V gene is TRBV7-9, the J gene TRBJ2-7; D unclear. The CDR3 spans 14 residues. Germline-derived CDR1 and CDR2 are SEHNR and FQNEAQ (reference sequence). Trimming shortened V by 5 bases and J by 4 bases, and 15 bases separated the two germline ends. The CDR3 DNA reads TGTGCCAGCAGCCTAGGGTCCTTACTTTACGAGCAGTACTTC. Its protein product is CASSLGSLLYEQYF.

The CDR3 is CAWSEVITEAFF. CDR3 DNA: TGTGCCTGGAGTGAGGTGATCACTGAAGCTTTCTTT. The V call is TRBV30, the J call TRBJ1-1; no definite D call. V lost 1 base to trimming and J lost 4 bases, with 7 bases between them. Germline values: CDR1 GTSNPN, CDR2 SVGIG (reference sequence). There are 12 residues in the CDR3.

The rearrangement links TRBV2 to TRBJ2-7, with D unclear. V was pared by 1 base and J by 2 bases, with 6 bases between. CDR3 size: 13 residues. The germline V gene encodes CDR1 SNHLY and CDR2 FYNNEI. CDR3: CASSEVDTYEQYF. The CDR3 DNA is TGTGCCAGCAGTGAAGTAGACACCTACGAGCAGTACTTC.

V is TRBV4-3 and J is TRBJ1-6, with unresolved D. This CDR3 comprises 15 residues. Per germline, CDR1 LGHNA and CDR2 YSLEER. Between the trimmed V and J ends, which lost 1 base and 7 bases, there was a span of 11 bases. CDR3: CASSQGDPGNSPLHF. The CDR3 region has the DNA TGCGCCAGCAGCCAAGGGGATCCTGGGAATTCACCCCTCCACTTT.

The J gene is TRBJ1-3, the V gene TRBV9; TRBD1 agrees at 9 bases. Per germline, CDR1 SGDLS and CDR2 YYNGEE. Trimming took 0 bases from V and 0 from J; bases not matched to a gene: 4. This CDR3 spans 17 amino acids. The CDR3 region has the DNA TGTGCCAGCAGCGTAGGGCGGACAGGGGCCTCTGGAAACACCATATATTTT. This gives the protein CASSVGRTGASGNTIYF.

The CDR3: CASRGDSAYNEQFF. CDR3 DNA: TGTGCCAGCAGGGGGGACTCTGCCTACAATGAGCAGTTCTTC. The chain combines TRBV9 with TRBJ2-1; perhaps TRBD2 as D (6 bases). There are 14 residues in the CDR3. V shed 5 bases and J shed 2 bases, with 11 bases lying between them. Germline CDR1 reads SGDLS; CDR2 reads YYNGEE.

The chain recombines TRBV11-2 with TRBJ1-1, with D tentatively TRBD1 (5 bases). Germline CDR1 SGHAT, CDR2 FQNNGV. The CDR3 sequence is 15 residues long. The V and J ends lost 2 bases and 2 bases respectively, with 12 bases between them. The CDR3 reads CASSLSGTANTEAFF. CDR3 DNA: TGTGCCAGCAGCTTATCAGGGACTGCAAACACTGAAGCTTTCTTT.